The 22 T cell receptor beta chains below all came from one sample that was sequenced in a study of blood T cell repertoires in COVID-19. Profiling relied on immunoSEQ multiplex PCR, and the TCRdb table lists in-frame clones only, not all of them. The sample holds 200,000 to 250,000 clones, around nine tenths seen once. The sequenced material came from peripheral blood. These receptors all come from a man between 60 and 75 years old with acute or convalescent COVID-19.

The J gene is TRBJ1-5, the V gene TRBV28; 7 nucleotides line up with TRBD1. The J segment lost 0 bases and the V segment lost 2 bases, leaving 10 bases of the junction unmatched. This CDR3 is built from 18 residues. Germline V gene lookup returns CDR1 MDHEN and CDR2 SYDVKM. The CDR3 DNA reads as TGTGCCAGCAGTTTAAGGGGACAGAGAACATTTAGCAATCAGCCCCAGCATTTT. This gives the protein CASSLRGQRTFSNQPQHF.

J is TRBJ2-7 and V is TRBV10-2; D might be TRBD2 (5 bases). The ends were cut back, 3 bases at V and 6 bases at J, with 9 bases in the middle. The CDR3 runs to 12 residues. Germline V gene lookup returns CDR1 WSHSY and CDR2 SAAADI. The CDR3 is CASSDLGSEQYF. DNA of the CDR3: TGCGCCAGCAGTGATTTGGGGAGCGAGCAGTACTTC.

The chain has TRBV27 and TRBJ2-1; TRBD1 is a possible D gene (6 bases). V lost 5 bases, J lost 6 bases, and 20 bases lay in between. This CDR3 contains 16 residues. Looked up from germline, CDR1 is MNHEY and CDR2 is SMNVEV (reference sequence). CDR3: CASSTYTGMGFNEQFF. The CDR3 region has the DNA TGTGCCAGCAGTACCTATACAGGGATGGGGTTCAATGAGCAGTTCTTC.

The chain couples TRBV15 to TRBJ1-2; 7 bases are shared with TRBD1. With 7 bases clipped from V and 2 bases from J, the junction kept 7 bases outside the gene matches. Germline CDR1 reads LNHNV; CDR2 reads YYDKDF (reference sequence). This CDR3 has 14 amino acids. The CDR3 DNA is TGTGCCACCACAGACAGGGAACGGAACTATGGCTACACCTTC. Encoded protein: CATTDRERNYGYTF.

The V call is TRBV19, the J call TRBJ1-5; D remains ambiguous. There are 14 residues in the CDR3. Germline CDR1 is LNHDA and CDR2 is SQIVND (reference sequence). The V and J ends lost 5 bases and 0 bases respectively, with 8 bases between them. For the CDR3, the DNA is TGTGCCAGTAGTCTACAGTATAGCAATCAGCCCCAGCATTTT. Residues: CASSLQYSNQPQHF.

The rearrangement joins TRBV7-3 to TRBJ2-7; 8 nucleotides line up with TRBD2. The junction had 4 bases not matched to a gene; V was cut back by 3 bases and J by 6 bases. CDR3 length: 13 residues. Germline lookup yields CDR1 SGHTA and CDR2 FQGTGA. CDR3 loop: CASSLGRGGEQYF. The CDR3 nucleotides read TGTGCCAGCAGCTTGGGCCGGGGGGGCGAGCAGTACTTC.

The V gene is TRBV5-6, the J gene TRBJ2-7; the match to TRBD1 covers 7 bases. CDR1 SGHDT and CDR2 YYEEEE come from the germline V gene. J gave up 0 bases and V 2 bases, and 5 bases lay outside the gene matches. This CDR3 is 15 amino acids long. The DNA for the CDR3 is TGTGCCAGCAGCTTTACCGGGACAGTCTCCTACGAGCAGTACTTC. Translation: CASSFTGTVSYEQYF.

The chain carries TRBV5-1 and TRBJ2-1; 11 positions match TRBD2. Germline CDR1 SGHRS, CDR2 YFSETQ. The CDR3 runs to 15 residues. After removal of 4 bases from V and 3 bases from J, the junction contained 3 bases not matched to a gene. CDR3 amino acids: CASSRLAGSYNEQFF. In DNA, the CDR3 is TGCGCCAGCAGCCGACTAGCGGGGAGCTACAATGAGCAGTTCTTC.

The chain recombines TRBV5-4 with TRBJ2-1; 8 bases match TRBD1. The CDR3 consists of 16 residues. Trimming at V came to 2 bases and at J to 0 bases, leaving 4 bases not matched to a gene. Germline V gene lookup returns CDR1 SGHNT and CDR2 YYREEE (reference sequence). The CDR3 DNA sequence: TGTGCCAGCAGCTTTGCAGGGGGCCTCTCCTACAATGAGCAGTTCTTC. Translating gives CASSFAGGLSYNEQFF. Looking up the rest from reference TRBV5-4 and TRBJ2-1 gives the full variable domain: ETGVTQSPTHLIKTRGQQVTLRCSSQSGHNTVSWYQQALGQGPQFIFQYYREEENGRGNFPPRFSGLQFPNYSSELNVNALELDDSALYLCASSFAGGLSYNEQFFGPGTRLTVL.

This chain connects TRBV9 to TRBJ1-1; TRBD1 agrees at 7 bases. V trimming: 4 bases; J trimming: 3 bases; junction bases outside the gene matches: 3. CDR3 size: 13 residues. Germline CDR1 is SGDLS and CDR2 is YYNGEE. CDR3 nucleotides: TGTGCCAGCAGCACAACAGGGGACACTGAAGCTTTCTTT. Translating gives CASSTTGDTEAFF.

The gene calls are TRBV11-2 and TRBJ2-7; 8 bases fit TRBD2. This CDR3 has 13 residues. J gave up 4 bases and V 5 bases, and 4 bases lay outside the gene matches. Per germline, CDR1 SGHAT and CDR2 FQNNGV. CDR3: CASSRGGLYEQYF. The CDR3 DNA is TGTGCCAGCAGCCGGGGGGGATTGTACGAGCAGTACTTC.

This chain joins TRBV19 and TRBJ1-2; the D gene is possibly TRBD1 (5 bases). This CDR3 spans 13 amino acids. From germline, CDR1 is LNHDA and CDR2 SQIVND (reference sequence). V gave up 6 bases and J gave up 0 bases, with 8 bases separating them. CDR3 loop: CASRPGPNYGYTF. CDR3 coding DNA: TGTGCCAGTAGACCAGGGCCTAACTATGGCTACACCTTC.

The chain uses TRBV11-1 and TRBJ1-2, with D possibly matching TRBD1 (5 bases). V was trimmed by 5 bases and J by 8 bases, leaving 15 bases between them. This CDR3 has 13 residues. Germline values: CDR1 SGHAT, CDR2 FQDESV (reference sequence). The CDR3 here is CASSDRGGIGYTF. The CDR3 nucleotides are TGTGCCAGCAGCGACCGTGGGGGGATAGGCTACACCTTC. Combining the CDR3 with reference TRBV11-1 and TRBJ1-2 gives the whole variable domain EAEVAQSPRYKITEKSQAVAFWCDPISGHATLYWYRQILGQGPELLVQFQDESVVDDSQLPKDRFSAERLKGVDSTLKIQPAELGDSAMYLCASSDRGGIGYTFGSGTRLTVV.

This clone was found many times. The genes are TRBV7-9 and TRBJ1-1; the D gene is possibly TRBD1 (6 bases). Trimming removed 1 base at V and 11 bases at J, with 14 bases between. The CDR3 is 13 amino acids. CDR1 and CDR2 (germline): SEHNR, FQNEAQ (reference sequence). CDR3: CASSLEDWQGAFF. The CDR3 nucleotides read TGTGCCAGCAGCTTAGAGGACTGGCAGGGGGCTTTCTTT.

This clone was seen once. The chain employs TRBV3-1 (or the pseudogene TRBV3-2) and TRBJ2-6; D is possibly TRBD1 (5 bases). CDR1 is LGHDT, CDR2 YNNKEL, per germline (reference sequence). V lost 0 bases to trimming and J lost 0 bases, with 9 bases between them. The CDR3 spans 17 residues. The CDR3 nucleotides are TGTGCCAGCAGCCAAGATCCACAGGACTCTGGGGCCAACGTCCTGACTTTC. Translated, it gives CASSQDPQDSGANVLTF.

The chain employs TRBV5-1 and TRBJ1-1; 7 positions agree with TRBD1. Germline V gene data show CDR1 as SGHRS and CDR2 as YFSETQ. The CDR3 totals 14 residues. The ends lost 3 bases at V and 2 bases at J; junction bases unmatched: 4. CDR3 nucleotide sequence: TGCGCCAGCAGCTGGACAGGTATAAACACTGAAGCTTTCTTT. Protein: CASSWTGINTEAFF.

The V and J genes are TRBV19 and TRBJ2-7; the match to TRBD1 covers 9 bases. With V trimmed by 3 bases and J by 2 bases, 5 bases remained unmatched. The germline CDR1 and CDR2 sequences are LNHDA and SQIVND (reference sequence). The CDR3 has 15 amino acids. The CDR3 DNA reads as TGTGCCAGTAGTATGGGGTGGACAGGGGCCTACGAGCAGTACTTC. Protein: CASSMGWTGAYEQYF.

This CDR3 reads CASSPGQGVLAKNIQYF. CDR3 bases: TGTGCCAGCAGCCCGGGACAGGGGGTATTGGCCAAAAACATTCAGTACTTC. This sequence joins TRBV27 and TRBJ2-4; TRBD1 agrees at 11 bases. Germline V gene data show CDR1 as MNHEY and CDR2 as SMNVEV (reference sequence). Germline trimming cut 6 bases from V and 1 base from J; bases unmatched to any gene: 8. There are 17 residues in the CDR3.

The chain combines TRBV7-2 with TRBJ2-3; D uncertain. Germline CDR1 is SGHTA and CDR2 is FQGNSA. The V and J ends lost 0 bases and 4 bases respectively, with 2 bases between them. The CDR3 sequence is 12 residues long. The CDR3 spells CASSLAADTQYF. The CDR3 bases are TGTGCCAGCAGCTTAGCCGCAGATACGCAGTATTTT.

The CDR3 protein is CAISGEGLTRKGGSSYNEQFF. The CDR3 nucleotides read TGTGCCATCAGTGGGGAGGGGCTAACAAGGAAAGGGGGAAGCTCCTACAATGAGCAGTTCTTC. The chain joins TRBV10-3 to TRBJ2-1; D perhaps matches TRBD2 (7 bases). The CDR3 extends over 21 amino acids. CDR1 and CDR2 from the germline V gene are ENHRY and SYGVKD. V lost 4 bases and J lost 0, with 28 bases in between.

The V gene is TRBV11-2, the J gene TRBJ2-7; TRBD2 might be the D (5 bases). The ends were cut back, 5 bases at V and 4 bases at J, with 9 bases in the middle. From germline, CDR1 is SGHAT and CDR2 FQNNGV. This CDR3 is built from 12 residues. The CDR3 sequence: CASSAGRYEQYF. Here the CDR3 DNA reads TGTGCCAGCAGCGCGGGTCGGTACGAGCAGTACTTC.

V and J are TRBV7-2 and TRBJ2-1, with D perhaps matching TRBD2 (5 bases). The germline gives CDR1 SGHTA, CDR2 FQGNSA. The length of the CDR3 is 16 residues. V was shortened by 8 bases and J by 0 bases, with 17 bases between the two germline ends. The CDR3 DNA sequence: TGTGCCAGCTCGGCTTCCGGGGTGAGCTCCTACAATGAGCAGTTCTTC. It is translated as CASSASGVSSYNEQFF.